This T cell receptor (beta chain) appears in the sequencing data of a study of blood T cell repertoires in COVID-19. V was shortened by 10 bases and J by 3 bases, with 18 bases between the two germline ends. From germline, CDR1 is LNHDA and CDR2 SQIVND (reference sequence). The CDR3 runs to 14 residues. Cohort 3 recovered donors had two negative PCRs, clearance, or symptom resolution. This clone has more than one count but fewer than ten. The authors' processing: Estimated nucleated cell counts came from reference gene primer amplification. TCRdb's copy holds only in-frame clones and misses some; the assay was immunoSEQ multiplex PCR. That table is the source of V, J and clone size, and D and trimming were worked out from the DNA. The sample comprises about 150,000 clones, around 73% of which are singletons, and 5% to 6.5% rests with the top ten.

This TCR came from a woman between 50 and 59 years old who had recovered from COVID-19. Sample: PBMCs or T cells enriched from blood (not recorded which). The J gene is TRBJ1-2, the V gene TRBV19, with D possibly matching TRBD1 (6 bases). CDR3 nucleotides: TGTGCCACCCTGAGGGGGAGCCCCTACTATGGCTACACCTTC. Translated: CATLRGSPYYGYTF.